The clone carrying this T cell receptor (beta chain) was seen at least ten times. Its antigen is unknown. This specimen belongs to a study of identical twins. Study-wide results and caveats: Twin sharing of out-of-frame TCR alpha was underestimated by models in monozygotic pairs.

Via MiXCR, TCRdb re-called the 5' RACE reads, giving one row per CDR3 protein. The sample includes approximately 700,000 distinct CDR3 sequences, less than 7% seen only once; the top ten take 1.5% to 2%. The TCR originated in a man younger than 35 in good health. The sample was naive T cells sorted from blood.

CDR3 residues: CASSYGDFQFF. CDR3 nucleotides: TGTGCCAGCAGTTACGGGGATTTCCAGTTCTTC. The J gene is TRBJ2-1, the V gene TRBV6-2 or TRBV6-3; D call uncertain. The germline V gene has CDR1 MNHEY and CDR2 SVGEGT. Trimming shortened V by 2 bases and J by 13 bases, and 9 bases separated the two germline ends. CDR3 length: 11 residues.